Each of the 31 T cell receptor beta chains below was sequenced from the same sample in a study of T cells in Graves' hyperthyroidism and ophthalmopathy. Authors of the study amplified TCR beta CDR3 regions from RNA transcripts. With the HTBI primer set, the TCR CDR3 went through a first round of RT-PCR. TCRdb redid the calling of the multiplex PCR reads with MiXCR, one entry per CDR3 protein. The sample lists some 570,000 distinct CDR3 sequences; 13% to 15% were seen once. Source material: blood. The source of these receptors is a woman aged 18-29 years with Graves' ophthalmopathy.

CDR3 region: CSARDRDSPLHF. DNA of the CDR3: TGCAGTGCTCGGGACAGGGATTCACCCCTCCACTTT. The J gene is TRBJ1-6, the V gene TRBV20-1, with TRBD1 matching 9 bases. The V gene end was trimmed by 5 bases and the J gene end by 8 bases; junction bases not matched to a gene: 1. The CDR3 has 12 residues. Germline V gene data show CDR1 as DFQATT and CDR2 as SNEGSKA (reference sequence).

This clonotype was seen a few times. The rearrangement links TRBV10-3 to TRBJ1-3; D perhaps matches TRBD1 (6 bases). This CDR3 is 17 amino acids long. Trimming pared 0 bases from V and 0 bases from J, leaving 12 bases between. Germline V gene lookup returns CDR1 ENHRY and CDR2 SYGVKD. The CDR3: CAISESIRGISGNTIYF. As DNA, the CDR3 is TGTGCCATCAGTGAGTCAATAAGGGGGATCTCTGGAAACACCATATATTTT.

This clonotype was detected many times. This chain joins TRBV30 and TRBJ2-3, with D perhaps being TRBD1 or TRBD2 (5 bases each). The ends were cut back, 0 bases at V and 0 bases at J, with 7 bases in the middle. The CDR3 runs to 14 residues. Germline-derived CDR1 and CDR2 are GTSNPN and SVGIG (reference sequence). CDR3 nucleotide sequence: TGTGCCTGGAGTGTATGGGACAGCACAGATACGCAGTATTTT. Its protein product is CAWSVWDSTDTQYF. The full variable domain, rest sourced from reference TRBV30 and TRBJ2-3, is SQTIHQWPATLVQPVGSPLSLECTVEGTSNPNLYWYRQAAGRGLQLLFYSVGIGQISSEVPQNLSASRPQDRQFILSSKKLLLSDSGFYLCAWSVWDSTDTQYFGPGTRLTVL.

CDR3 residues: CASSGTRGGYTF. The CDR3 DNA reads as TGTGCCAGCAGTGGGACAAGAGGTGGCTACACCTTC. The V call is TRBV2, the J call TRBJ1-2, with D possibly being TRBD1 (5 bases). CDR1 is SNHLY and CDR2 is FYNNEI in the germline V gene. V lost 4 bases and J lost 7, with 10 bases in between. The CDR3 runs to 12 residues.

This clonotype showed up many times. The rearrangement joins TRBV2 to TRBJ1-5, with D perhaps TRBD1 (6 bases). The CDR3 runs 13 residues. The V end was cut by 7 bases, the J end by 3 bases, with 10 bases between. Germline-derived CDR1 and CDR2 are SNHLY and FYNNEI. This CDR3 reads CASKGDTNQPQHF. For the CDR3, the DNA is TGTGCCAGCAAAGGGGACACCAATCAGCCCCAGCATTTT.

This clonotype was counted many times. The gene calls are TRBV7-3 and TRBJ2-3; 9 nucleotides match TRBD2. The CDR3 contains 16 residues. Losses at the gene ends were 6 bases for V and 5 bases for J; bases not matched to a gene: 12. The germline V gene encodes CDR1 SGHTA and CDR2 FQGTGA. In DNA form, the CDR3 reads TGTGCCAGCAGTTCCCATGCGGGAGGGCCTCAAGATACGCAGTATTTT. Residues: CASSSHAGGPQDTQYF.

As for this clonotype: Given a much more abundant clone one base away, this may be a read error. The chain links TRBV6-1 to TRBJ2-5; the match to TRBD1 covers 7 bases. The V segment lost 6 bases and the J segment 5 bases; nucleotides outside the gene matches: 12. Per germline, CDR1 MNHNS and CDR2 SASEGT. This CDR3 spans 15 amino acids. The CDR3 protein is CASSSGQAQAETQYF. Here the CDR3 DNA reads TGTGCCAGCAGCTCCGGACAGGCTCAAGCCGAGACCCAGTACTTC.

This clonotype has at least ten counts. The V call is TRBV7-9, the J call TRBJ2-3; D is uncertain. In germline, CDR1 is SEHNR, CDR2 FQNEAQ (reference sequence). CDR3 length: 13 amino acids. V lost 5 bases and J lost 1, with 7 bases in between. CDR3 protein: CASSETGTDTQYF. CDR3 DNA: TGTGCCAGCAGCGAGACGGGCACAGATACGCAGTATTTT. Variable domain in full (rest from reference TRBV7-9 and TRBJ2-3): DTGVSQNPRHKITKRGQNVTFRCDPISEHNRLYWYRQTLGQGPEFLTYFQNEAQLEKSRLLSDRFSAERPKGSFSTLEIQRTEQGDSAMYLCASSETGTDTQYFGPGTRLTVL.

This clonotype was seen at least ten times. This chain connects TRBV7-9 to TRBJ2-5; no firm D call. Trimming cost V 1 base and J 4 bases, with 16 bases left between them. CDR1 is SEHNR, CDR2 FQNEAQ, per germline (reference sequence). The CDR3 has 16 amino acids. CDR3 nucleotides: TGTGCCAGCAGCTTAGTCGTGGGATTGGATGGAGAGACCCAGTACTTC. Its translation is CASSLVVGLDGETQYF.

This clonotype was counted between two and nine times. J is TRBJ2-2 and V is TRBV5-4, with a possible D match to TRBD1 (5 bases). The V and J ends lost 2 bases and 5 bases respectively, with 16 bases between them. This CDR3 is 16 amino acids long. Germline lookup yields CDR1 SGHNT and CDR2 YYREEE (reference sequence). The CDR3 loop is CASSFEAGKRTGELFF. The CDR3 region has the DNA TGTGCCAGCAGCTTCGAGGCAGGGAAAAGAACCGGGGAGCTGTTTTTT. Combining the CDR3 with reference TRBV5-4 and TRBJ2-2 gives the whole variable domain ETGVTQSPTHLIKTRGQQVTLRCSSQSGHNTVSWYQQALGQGPQFIFQYYREEENGRGNFPPRFSGLQFPNYSSELNVNALELDDSALYLCASSFEAGKRTGELFFGEGSRLTVL.

This clonotype was counted at least ten times. The J gene is TRBJ1-1, the V gene TRBV18; tentatively, D is TRBD1 (5 bases). The V end lost 6 bases, the J end lost 3 bases, and 11 bases lay between the germline ends. CDR3 length equals 13 residues. Looked up from germline, CDR1 is KGHSH and CDR2 is LQKENI. The CDR3 loop is CASSLQAYTEAFF. CDR3 DNA sequence: TGTGCCAGCTCCCTACAGGCTTACACTGAAGCTTTCTTT.

DNA for the CDR3: TGTGCCAGCAGCTTAGCTAGCGGGAGGGCCCAGGGGGAGACCCAGTACTTC. Translating gives CASSLASGRAQGETQYF. V gene TRBV7-9 combines with J gene TRBJ2-5; 11 nucleotides match TRBD2. The CDR3 length is 17 residues. After removal of 0 bases from V and 5 bases from J, the junction contained 8 bases not matched to a gene. Germline CDR1 and CDR2: SEHNR and FQNEAQ (reference sequence).

This clonotype was picked up a small number of times. The J gene is TRBJ1-2, the V gene TRBV6-1, with 7 bases aligning to TRBD1. Germline trimming cut 6 bases from V and 4 bases from J; bases unmatched to any gene: 11. The CDR3 loop spans 15 amino acids. Germline CDR1 and CDR2: MNHNS and SASEGT. CDR3 DNA: TGTGCCAGCAGGGGAGGAGTAGGGGGCAGCTATGGCTACACCTTC. Translation gives CASRGGVGGSYGYTF.

This clonotype was counted at least ten times. The V call is TRBV12-3 or TRBV12-4, the J call TRBJ2-7, with TRBD1 matching 9 bases. Trimming took 6 bases from V and 4 from J; bases not matched to a gene: 10. The CDR3 spans 15 residues. DNA for the CDR3: TGTGCCAGCAGCCCGAGGGACAGGGCTCGGTACGAGCAGTACTTC. Protein product: CASSPRDRARYEQYF.

The rearrangement uses TRBV28 and TRBJ2-2, with TRBD1 identical over 7 bases. The germline CDR1 and CDR2 sequences are MDHEN and SYDVKM. The V and J ends lost 3 bases and 3 bases, in that order; junction bases with no gene match: 4. This CDR3 is built from 15 residues. The CDR3 sequence: CASSFEGAYTGELFF. The CDR3 DNA is TGTGCCAGCAGTTTTGAGGGGGCGTACACCGGGGAGCTGTTTTTT. Full variable domain (outside the CDR3, taken from reference TRBV28 and TRBJ2-2): DVKVTQSSRYLVKRTGEKVFLECVQDMDHENMFWYRQDPGLGLRLIYFSYDVKMKEKGDIPEGYSVSREKKERFSLILESASTNQTSMYLCASSFEGAYTGELFFGEGSRLTVL.

This clonotype was counted ten times or more. J is TRBJ1-4 and V is TRBV2; 7 nucleotides align to TRBD1. Germline assignment: CDR1 SNHLY and CDR2 FYNNEI. The ends lost 4 bases at V and 8 bases at J; junction bases unmatched: 1. The CDR3 covers 12 residues. The CDR3 region has the DNA TGTGCCAGCAGTGGGACAGGCGAAAAACTGTTTTTT. This codes for CASSGTGEKLFF.

Concerning this clonotype itself: Since a much larger clone is just one base distant, this may be a read error. This sequence joins TRBV20-1 and TRBJ2-7; 7 nucleotides agree with TRBD2. Germline-derived CDR1 and CDR2 are DFQATT and SNEGSKA (reference sequence). This CDR3 contains 13 residues. J was trimmed by 0 bases and V by 3 bases; bases with no gene match: 2. In DNA form, the CDR3 reads TGCAGTGCTAGTGAGCGGGGCTCCTACGAGCAGTACTTC. Translating gives CSASERGSYEQYF.

This clonotype has at least ten counts. This rearrangement joins TRBV2 to TRBJ1-1; D not certain. The CDR3 totals 15 residues. V lost 8 bases and J lost 6, with 22 bases in between. Per the germline V gene, CDR1 is SNHLY and CDR2 is FYNNEI. The CDR3 DNA reads TGTGCCAGCCAGTACGAGGGTGGCCAAAAAGCTGAAGCTTTCTTT. Its protein product is CASQYEGGQKAEAFF.

This clonotype was recorded many times. The genes are TRBV14 and TRBJ2-5, with no clear D. The CDR3 runs 12 residues. The V gene's germline CDR1 is SGHDN and CDR2 FVKESK. The V end lost 0 bases, the J end lost 4 bases, and 3 bases lay between the germline ends. The CDR3 protein is CASSQDSETQYF. CDR3 DNA: TGTGCCAGCAGCCAAGATTCAGAGACCCAGTACTTC.

This clonotype was observed a few times. This chain joins TRBV4-2 and TRBJ2-2; no clear D gene. This CDR3 spans 15 amino acids. Trimming stripped 0 bases from V and 3 bases from J, with 8 bases between. Germline lookup yields CDR1 LGHNA and CDR2 YNFKEQ. The CDR3 DNA follows: TGTGCCAGCAGCCAAGACCAGACCCACACCGGGGAGCTGTTTTTT. As protein: CASSQDQTHTGELFF.

This clonotype has at least ten counts. The chain carries TRBV10-3 and TRBJ1-1; perhaps TRBD1 as D (6 bases). The germline CDR1 and CDR2 sequences are ENHRY and SYGVKD. This CDR3 has 14 residues. With 10 bases removed from V and 2 bases from J, the gap between germline ends came to 17 bases. The CDR3 sequence: CATGDRDTNTEAFF. As DNA, the CDR3 is TGTGCCACCGGAGATCGGGACACCAACACTGAAGCTTTCTTT.

Notes on this clonotype: In this CDR3 the conserved last residue, phenylalanine or tryptophan, is missing, so a read error is likely. This chain connects TRBV27 to TRBJ1-2; D is ambiguous. V was cut by 6 bases and J by 0 bases, with 11 bases left in between. This CDR3 has 14 amino acids. Germline V gives CDR1 MNHEY, CDR2 SMNVEV (reference sequence). Here the CDR3 reads CASRTLSANYGYTL. DNA for the CDR3: TGTGCCAGCAGGACCCTCTCAGCTAACTATGGCTACACCCTC.

Many counts were recorded for this clonotype. The chain couples TRBV7-2 to TRBJ1-2; a weak D match, TRBD1 (6 bases). Between the trimmed V and J ends, which lost 4 bases and 4 bases, there was a span of 16 bases. The CDR3 spans 15 residues. Germline loops: CDR1 SGHTA, CDR2 FQGNSA. The CDR3 region is CASSSLGGIVYGYTF. The DNA of the CDR3 is TGTGCCAGCAGCTCACTAGGGGGAATCGTCTATGGCTACACCTTC.

A few counts support this clonotype. The chain employs TRBV6-2 or TRBV6-3 and TRBJ1-5; 7 bases are a match to TRBD1. The CDR3 loop spans 13 amino acids. Germline CDR1 is MNHEY and CDR2 is SVGEGT. J gave up 4 bases and V 10 bases, and 7 bases lay outside the gene matches. This CDR3 is CATMGQRNQPQHF. The CDR3 DNA reads as TGTGCCACGATGGGACAGAGAAATCAGCCCCAGCATTTT.

This clonotype has a single count. The chain couples TRBV6-5 to TRBJ1-1; D not certain. The length of the CDR3 is 15 residues. V lost 2 bases and J 5 bases, leaving 15 bases between the germline ends. Germline V gives CDR1 MNHEY, CDR2 SVGAGI. The CDR3 here is CASSYPTVDGTEAFF. The CDR3 DNA follows: TGTGCCAGCAGTTACCCGACCGTTGACGGTACTGAAGCTTTCTTT.

The chain has TRBV28 and TRBJ1-1; no clear D. Trimming stripped 10 bases from V and 5 bases from J, with 20 bases between. The CDR3 loop spans 14 amino acids. The germline V gene has CDR1 MDHEN and CDR2 SYDVKM. The CDR3 loop reads CATILPGKGTEAFF. Written as DNA, the CDR3 is TGTGCCACCATCCTACCGGGAAAGGGTACTGAAGCTTTCTTT.

The sample holds many counts of this clonotype. The chain employs TRBV11-3 and TRBJ1-1; the D is unclear. CDR1 and CDR2 from the germline V gene are SGHNT and YENEEA. The CDR3 is 15 amino acids. The V end was cut by 5 bases, the J end by 3 bases, with 16 bases between. CDR3 region: CASSSLARRDTEAFF. The CDR3 DNA reads as TGTGCCAGCAGCAGCCTGGCCCGAAGGGACACTGAAGCTTTCTTT. Supplemented by reference TRBV11-3 and TRBJ1-1, the full variable domain reads EAGVVQSPRYKIIEKKQPVAFWCNPISGHNTLYWYLQNLGQGPELLIRYENEEAVDDSQLPKDRFSAERLKGVDSTLKIQPAELGDSAVYLCASSSLARRDTEAFFGQGTRLTVV.

This clonotype appeared once. This sequence joins TRBV7-9 and TRBJ2-7, with D possibly matching TRBD2 (6 bases). The CDR3 loop spans 13 amino acids. Germline loops: CDR1 SEHNR, CDR2 FQNEAQ (reference sequence). V was trimmed by 5 bases and J by 3 bases, leaving 11 bases between them. Written as DNA, the CDR3 is TGTGCCAGCAGCGTCGGGGAGGACTACGAGCAGTACTTC. Protein: CASSVGEDYEQYF.

The chain employs TRBV5-1 and TRBJ2-3; no clear D. CDR1 and CDR2 from the germline V gene are SGHRS and YFSETQ. The V and J ends lost 1 base and 0 bases respectively, with 15 bases between them. The CDR3 totals 17 residues. CDR3 in amino acids: CASSLKLSTSSTDTQYF. DNA of the CDR3: TGCGCCAGCAGCTTGAAGCTTTCGACTTCTAGCACAGATACGCAGTATTTT.

In its sample, this clonotype was seen a few times. A much larger clonotype is one base distant, so this may be a read error. The chain recombines TRBV28 with TRBJ2-5; D may be TRBD1 or TRBD2 (6 bases each). Per the germline V gene, CDR1 is MDHEN and CDR2 is SYDVKM. The CDR3 length is 17 residues. CDR3 DNA: TGTGCCAGCAGCAATAGCGGCAGGGGTACAGATGGAGAGGCCCAGTACTTC. Amino acid sequence: CASSNSGRGTDGEAQYF.

This clonotype came up a few times. The gene calls are TRBV10-3 and TRBJ2-2; no reliable D call. Deletions cut 7 bases from V and 5 bases from J, with 8 bases between. The CDR3 is 12 residues long. In germline, CDR1 is ENHRY, CDR2 SYGVKD. The DNA for the CDR3 is TGTGCCATCACTATAGGAACCGGGGAGCTGTTTTTT. Protein sequence: CAITIGTGELFF.